These T cell receptor beta chains were read from a single sample in a study of beta chain features in type 1 diabetes. Produced via immunoSEQ multiplex PCR; TCRdb's table is partial and in-frame only. The table includes 300,000 to 350,000 clones, around 9.3% detected once. The source material was central memory CD4+ T cells from blood. The origin of the receptors is a man aged 30-40 years with type 1 diabetes. The CDR3 runs from the conserved cysteine through the conserved F or W. D genes are given only for firm matches. The size of a clone is reported for some rows only, either as once, few or many, or as a class for expanded clones.

length	size	J	D	V	DNA	CDR3
15	few	TRBJ1-6	TRBD1	TRBV13	TGTGCCAGCAGCCCCGGACAGGGGGATAATTCACCCCTCCACTTT	CASSPGQGDNSPLHF
15	-	TRBJ2-7	-	TRBV7-2	TGTGCCAGCGTGCACGGGGGATCAGCTCCTAACGAGCAGTACTTC	CASVHGGSAPNEQYF
12	-	TRBJ1-1	-	TRBV5-1	TGCGCCAGCAAAGCGGCGAACACTGAAGCTTTCTTT	CASKAANTEAFF
12	few	TRBJ1-2	-	TRBV7-2	TGTGCCAGCAGCGTCCGCGGGGGAGGCTACACCTTC	CASSVRGGGYTF
15	few	TRBJ2-3	-	TRBV7-2	TGTGCCAGCAGCTTAAAGACTCGAAGCACAGATACGCAGTATTTT	CASSLKTRSTDTQYF
13	-	TRBJ1-5	-	TRBV18	TGTGCCAGCTCACCAACGGAAGAGCAGCCCCAGCATTTT	CASSPTEEQPQHF
15	few	TRBJ2-2	TRBD1	TRBV4-3	TGCGCCAGCAGCCAAGAACAGGGGGGCACCGGGGAGCTGTTTTTT	CASSQEQGGTGELFF
15	few	TRBJ2-7	TRBD2	TRBV7-2	TGTGCCAGCAGCCGCAACCCTAGCGGGGGCTACGAGCAGTACTTC	CASSRNPSGGYEQYF
14	few	TRBJ2-7	-	TRBV7-8	TGTGCCAGCAGCTCGAACGGCATGACGGGGGAGCAGTACTTC	CASSSNGMTGEQYF
14	-	TRBJ2-7	-	TRBV11-2	TGTGCCAGCAGCGACAGCCGGGGAAGAAACGAGCAGTACTTC	CASSDSRGRNEQYF
15	-	TRBJ1-1	-	TRBV5-1	TGCGCCAGCAGCTTGGTTTCCGGCAGGGAAACTGAAGCTTTCTTT	CASSLVSGRETEAFF
15	many	TRBJ2-3	-	TRBV7-2	TGTGCCAGCAGCTTAGCGGGGGGCACTTGGGATACGCAGTATTTT	CASSLAGGTWDTQYF
12	-	TRBJ2-5	TRBD1	TRBV7-2	TGTGCCAGCAGCTTAGTAAGACAGGGAGAGTACTTC	CASSLVRQGEYF